The present entry profiles one T cell receptor beta chain with its context. Libraries were prepared by immunoSEQ multiplex PCR; TCRdb keeps only in-frame clonotypes and omits some of them. The sample lists 150,000 or so clones; 84% were seen once. The data are from a study of blood T cell repertoires in COVID-19. Trimming took 0 bases from V and 3 from J; bases not matched to a gene: 6. CDR1 and CDR2 from the germline V gene are GTSNPN and SVGIG (reference sequence). The CDR3 loop spans 15 amino acids. This TCR came from a woman between 50 and 59 years old who had been exposed to COVID-19. The gene calls are TRBV30 and TRBJ2-7, with 9 bases identical to TRBD1. The sequencing input was PBMCs or T cells enriched from blood (not recorded which). The CDR3 reads CAWSVGQGGSYEQYF. The CDR3, as DNA: TGTGCCTGGAGTGTGGGACAGGGCGGAAGCTACGAGCAGTACTTC.